This T cell receptor beta chain originates from a study of blood T cell repertoires in COVID-19. Background on the study: PBMCs, B-cell-depleted T cells, or T cells provided the cDNA or gDNA that made up the material.

The CDR3 length is 15 residues. Germline-derived CDR1 and CDR2 are SNHLY and FYNNEI. V lost 7 bases, J lost 7 bases, and 9 bases stayed unmatched. Per the original methods: Scientists estimated how many nucleated cells there were by amplifying reference gene primers. Here immunoSEQ multiplex PCR was the method, and the copy in TCRdb shows in-frame clones only, minus some. The V and J calls and clone size are taken from that table; D and trimming were inferred from the DNA. The table has about 160,000 clones, around 84% seen once. V is TRBV2 and J is TRBJ2-5; 13 bases are shared with TRBD2. This clonotype originated in a man aged 35-49 years with acute or convalescent COVID-19. Sequencing was done on a sample of peripheral blood. The CDR3 DNA sequence: TGTGCCAGCACCGGGACTAGCGGGGCGGGGGGGACCCAGTACTTC. Translation: CASTGTSGAGGTQYF.